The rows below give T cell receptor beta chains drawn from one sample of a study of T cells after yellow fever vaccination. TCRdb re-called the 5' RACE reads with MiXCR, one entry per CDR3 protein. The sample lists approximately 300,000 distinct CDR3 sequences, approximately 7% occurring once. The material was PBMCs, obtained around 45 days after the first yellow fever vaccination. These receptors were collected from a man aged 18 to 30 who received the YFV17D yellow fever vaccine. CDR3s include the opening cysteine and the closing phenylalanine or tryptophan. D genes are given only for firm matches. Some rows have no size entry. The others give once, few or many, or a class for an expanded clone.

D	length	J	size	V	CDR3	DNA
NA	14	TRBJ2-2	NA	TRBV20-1	CSAQRGQNTGELFF	TGCAGTGCCCAACGGGGACAGAACACCGGGGAGCTGTTTTTT
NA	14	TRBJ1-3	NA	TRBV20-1	CSARDTFSGNTIYF	TGCAGTGCTAGAGATACCTTCTCTGGAAACACCATATATTTT
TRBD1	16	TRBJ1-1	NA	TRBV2	CASSESPGQVVTEAFF	TGTGCCAGCAGTGAATCCCCCGGACAGGTCGTCACTGAAGCTTTCTTT
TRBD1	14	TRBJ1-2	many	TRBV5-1	CASSLRQGWSGYTF	TGCGCCAGCAGCCTCCGACAGGGTTGGAGTGGCTACACCTTC
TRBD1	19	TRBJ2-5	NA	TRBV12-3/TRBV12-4	CASSLMAIVFNTGEEEVSF	TGTGCCAGCAGTTTGATGGCGATCGTGTTTAACACAGGGGAAGAGGAGGTATCCTTC
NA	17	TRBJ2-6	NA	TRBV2	CASSGYWTASGANVLTF	TGTGCCAGCAGTGGTTACTGGACAGCCTCTGGGGCCAACGTCCTGACTTTC
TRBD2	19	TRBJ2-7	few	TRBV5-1	CASSLGDEFTSGGAVEQYF	TGCGCCAGCAGCTTGGGGGATGAATTTACTAGCGGGGGGGCGGTCGAGCAGTACTTC
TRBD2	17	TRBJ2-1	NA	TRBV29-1	CSAPGETSGGTYNEQFF	TGCAGCGCTCCAGGGGAGACTAGCGGGGGGACGTACAATGAGCAGTTCTTC
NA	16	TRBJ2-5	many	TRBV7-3	CASSLAGARGQETQYF	TGTGCCAGCAGCTTAGCAGGGGCCCGGGGACAAGAGACCCAGTACTTC
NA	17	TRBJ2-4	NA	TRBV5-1	CASSRAGLREVNNIQYF	TGCGCCAGCAGCCGCGCCGGCCTCAGGGAGGTCAACAACATTCAGTACTTC
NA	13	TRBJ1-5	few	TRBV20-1	CSARGDQSEPQHF	TGCAGTGCTAGAGGAGACCAATCTGAGCCCCAGCATTTT
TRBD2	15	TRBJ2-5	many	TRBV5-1	CASSSGLAALETQYF	TGCGCCAGCAGCTCGGGACTAGCGGCATTGGAGACCCAGTACTTC